Only a few counts were recorded for the clone carrying this T cell receptor (beta chain). This entry is derived from a study of patients and donors after allogeneic stem cell transplantation. Each CDR3 protein gets one entry after TCRdb re-called the RT-PCR reads with MiXCR. Here the sample spans more than 850,000 distinct CDR3 sequences, more than 15% being singletons. CDR3 length: 12 amino acids. Deletions cut 4 bases from V and 15 bases from J, with 17 bases between. Germline loops: CDR1 SGHRS, CDR2 YFSETQ. The sequencing sample was made of blood, either unsorted or a sorted T cell fraction (not recorded which). The chain employs TRBV5-1 and TRBJ2-1; no clear D gene. This sequence was found in a human donor who was either an allogeneic HSCT recipient or a stem cell or donor lymphocyte infusion donor (not recorded which). It is not recorded whose cells these are; they may come from a transplant donor. The CDR3 here is CASSSREGKRFF. Written as DNA, the CDR3 is TGCGCCAGCAGCAGCCGAGAAGGTAAAAGGTTCTTC. Using reference TRBV5-1 and TRBJ2-1 for the parts outside the CDR3, the full variable domain is KAGVTQTPRYLIKTRGQQVTLSCSPISGHRSVSWYQQTPGQGLQFLFEYFSETQRNKGNFPGRFSGRQFSNSRSEMNVSTLELGDSALYLCASSSREGKRFFGPGTRLTVL.